This T cell receptor (beta chain) stems from a study of Ad26.COV2.S vaccination and SARS-CoV-2 variants. For the study at large: A COV1001 Ad26.COV2.S trial-arm participant provided the sample. Study-level results: Comparability of non-spike TCR breadth was observed across vaccine and placebo recipients.

The method was immunoSEQ multiplex PCR; TCRdb's version includes in-frame clones alone and lacks a portion of them. The table lists hundreds of thousands of clones, 89% of them singletons, with about 2.5% in the top ten. The CDR3 loop spans 14 amino acids. Germline V lookup: CDR1 MDHEN, CDR2 SYDVKM. Described treatment: roughly 19 received Ad26.COV2.S at low or high dose, single or two shots; about five received placebo; per-sample allocation not given. Samples analyzed were those drawn on day 63 after the first vaccine or placebo injection. Comments on this clone: Its antigen is currently unknown. A read error may produce the germline difference seen at one junction end.

The sequence derives from a person aged 18-65 years who received the Ad26.COV2.S COVID-19 vaccine or a placebo. The rearrangement joins TRBV28 to TRBJ2-7; 8 bases fit TRBD2. The sample was peripheral blood, taken in a trial of Ad26.COV2.S vaccine versus placebo. CDR3 loop: CASRLAGSSYEQYF. CDR3 DNA sequence: TGTGCCAGCCGTTTAGCGGGGAGCTCCTACGAGCAGTACTTC.